This T cell receptor beta chain was obtained from a study of blood T cell repertoires in COVID-19 (TCRdb year 2020). In terms of the full investigation: Samples covering the acute and convalescent phases of COVID-19 were provided by collaborators in the United States, Italy and Spain. The prospective study material was composed of cDNA or gDNA derived from T cells, B-cell-depleted T cells, or PBMCs. Subjects who had been exposed to COVID-19, were actively infected with it, or had recovered from it provided the deeply sampled blood TCRbeta repertoires that made up the dataset. The repertoires were released in a freely available public database meant as a resource for research on the immune response to SARS-CoV-2. The samples were drawn from the first 160 participants of the ongoing ImmuneRACE study and from 1,254 subjects provided by 6 global collaborators. Nearly every sample came with metadata listing a de-identified subject ID, COVID-19 status, age in years and sex. Where available, HLA class I and class II types were obtained from metadata supplied by the sample provider rather than from assay-based typing.

Participants in the prospective study were enrolled through a virtual design, were aged roughly 18 to 90 years, and lived in about 25 United States geographic areas. To assign participants to cohorts, the prospective study relied on clinical history that participants themselves reported in a screening survey and a study questionnaire. Recovered participants in ImmuneRACE Cohort 3 were defined as having two consecutive negative NP/OP PCR tests, clearance from a healthcare professional, or resolution of symptoms. In the prospective study, whole blood, serum and a nasopharyngeal or oropharyngeal swab were collected from each participant by mobile phlebotomists. Additional blood draws and questionnaires over an approximately two-month period could optionally be provided by prospective study participants. Blood samples from the prospective study were shipped frozen or at room temperature prior to DNA extraction.

Via the germline V gene, CDR1 is SGHAT and CDR2 FQNNGV. Inclusive of the bounding cysteine and phenylalanine, the CDR3 is 15 residues long. CDR3 DNA only is kept here, 45 bases in frame from base 1. Trimming removed 3 bases from V and 7 bases from J, leaving 19 bases between the germline ends. The immunoSEQ Assay, a bias-controlled multiplex PCR, was used to amplify TCRbeta CDR3 regions from genomic DNA. In the source study's methods: Nucleated cell counts per sample were estimated from amplification of reference gene primers within the assay. To quantify the absolute abundance of each unique TCRbeta CDR3 rearrangement, sequence reads were collapsed and filtered. For each sample, productive Simpson clonality was calculated by taking the square root of Simpson's diversity index across productive rearrangements. TCRdb mirrors the immuneACCESS table, restricted to in-frame sequences. Some clones are absent from its copies; in checked studies, under half trace to an unresolved V gene, and the reason for the others is unknown. From that table come the V and J calls and clone size; the DNA was used to work out D and trimming. Across this sample there are roughly 400,000 clones, with around 92% seen only once. Of the sample, about 1.7% is held by the ten largest clones.

A remark on this clone: Which antigen it targets is not known. The record has no base qualities; no much larger clone is one base away.

General findings and caveats noted by the study authors: The quantity of clinical and demographic metadata differed by source and by participant and was supplied without curation.

This chain is built from TRBV11-2 and TRBJ2-7; TRBD2 could be the D gene, as 6 bases match. The TCR comes from a young woman who had recovered from COVID-19. The source material was PBMCs or T cells enriched from blood (not recorded which). The CDR3 loop reads CASSFAGTRRMEQYF. The DNA sequence reads TGTGCCAGCAGCTTCGCCGGGACTCGGAGGATGGAGCAGTACTTC.